This T cell receptor beta chain appears in the sequencing data of a study of T cell responses to AZD1222 COVID-19 vaccine. On this clone itself: Its target is unknown.

Germline loops: CDR1 SGHDT, CDR2 YYEEEE. V was trimmed by 4 bases and J by 1 base, leaving 9 bases between them. The CDR3 has 13 amino acids. General study results and limits: There were repertoire samples only from the period after the peak T cell response. Unmutated variant regions reportedly attract nearly half of all spike-specific TCRs. When two AZD1222 doses had been given, Spike-specific TCR breadth and depth rose. The donors showed a predominance of white British ancestry and of females, with possible underestimation of clonal diversity.

The repertoire was sequenced with immunoSEQ multiplex PCR; TCRdb's copy has only in-frame clones and lacks some. The sample lists around 180,000 clones; roughly 90% were seen once. The V and J genes are TRBV5-6 and TRBJ2-7; TRBD2 might be the D (6 bases). The source is an adult in good health. The sample here was peripheral blood, taken on day 0 of AZD1222 vaccination. The CDR3 region is CASSIGLSYEQYF. For the CDR3, the DNA is TGTGCCAGCAGCATTGGACTATCCTACGAGCAGTACTTC.